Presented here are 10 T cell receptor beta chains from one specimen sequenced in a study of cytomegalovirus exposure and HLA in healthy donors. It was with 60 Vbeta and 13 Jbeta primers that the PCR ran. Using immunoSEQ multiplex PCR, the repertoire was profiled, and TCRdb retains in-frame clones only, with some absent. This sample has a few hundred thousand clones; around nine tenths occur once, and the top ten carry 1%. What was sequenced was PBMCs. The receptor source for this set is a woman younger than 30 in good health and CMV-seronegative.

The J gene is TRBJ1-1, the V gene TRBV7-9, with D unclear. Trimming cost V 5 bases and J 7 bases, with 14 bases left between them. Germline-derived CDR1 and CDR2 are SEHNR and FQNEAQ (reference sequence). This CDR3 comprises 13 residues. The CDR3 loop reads CASSARTGYEAFF. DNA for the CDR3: TGTGCCAGCAGCGCCCGGACGGGATATGAAGCTTTCTTT.

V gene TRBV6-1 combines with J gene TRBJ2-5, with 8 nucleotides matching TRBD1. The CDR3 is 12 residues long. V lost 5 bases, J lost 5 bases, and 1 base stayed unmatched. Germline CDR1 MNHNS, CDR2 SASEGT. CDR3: CASSRTGETQYF. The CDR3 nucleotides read TGTGCCAGCAGTCGGACAGGGGAGACCCAGTACTTC.

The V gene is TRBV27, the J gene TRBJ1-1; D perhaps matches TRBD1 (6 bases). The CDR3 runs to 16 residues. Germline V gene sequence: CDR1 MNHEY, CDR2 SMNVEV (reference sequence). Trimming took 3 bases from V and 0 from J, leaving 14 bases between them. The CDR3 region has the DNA TGTGCCAGCAGTTTTTCGGGGGGCGAGATGAACACTGAAGCTTTCTTT. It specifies CASSFSGGEMNTEAFF.

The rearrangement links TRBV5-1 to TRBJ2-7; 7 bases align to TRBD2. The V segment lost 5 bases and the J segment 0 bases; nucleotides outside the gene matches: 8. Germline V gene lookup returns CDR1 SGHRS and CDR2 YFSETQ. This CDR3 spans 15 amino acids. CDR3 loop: CASRPISGRSYEQYF. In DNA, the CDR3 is TGCGCCAGCAGGCCCATTAGCGGGCGCTCCTACGAGCAGTACTTC. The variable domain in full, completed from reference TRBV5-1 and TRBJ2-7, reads KAGVTQTPRYLIKTRGQQVTLSCSPISGHRSVSWYQQTPGQGLQFLFEYFSETQRNKGNFPGRFSGRQFSNSRSEMNVSTLELGDSALYLCASRPISGRSYEQYFGPGTRLTVT.

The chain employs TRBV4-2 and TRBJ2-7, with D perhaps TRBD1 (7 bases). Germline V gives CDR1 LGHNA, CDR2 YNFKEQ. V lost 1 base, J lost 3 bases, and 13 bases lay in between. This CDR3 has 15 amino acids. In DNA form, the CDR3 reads TGTGCCAGCAGCCAAGGGCAGGGGGGAGGCTACGAGCAGTACTTC. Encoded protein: CASSQGQGGGYEQYF.

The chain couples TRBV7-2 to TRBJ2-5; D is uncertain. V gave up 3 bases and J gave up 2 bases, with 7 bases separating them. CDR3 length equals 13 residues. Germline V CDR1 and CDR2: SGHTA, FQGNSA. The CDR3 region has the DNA TGTGCCAGCAGCTTCCCCCCGCAAGAGACCCAGTACTTC. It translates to CASSFPPQETQYF.

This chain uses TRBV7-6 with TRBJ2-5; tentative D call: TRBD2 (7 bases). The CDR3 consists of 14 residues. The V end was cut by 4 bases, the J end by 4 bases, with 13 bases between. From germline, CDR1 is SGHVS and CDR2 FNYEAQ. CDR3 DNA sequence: TGTGCCAGCAGCTCACCGGGGGGCGGAGAGACCCAGTACTTC. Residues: CASSSPGGGETQYF.

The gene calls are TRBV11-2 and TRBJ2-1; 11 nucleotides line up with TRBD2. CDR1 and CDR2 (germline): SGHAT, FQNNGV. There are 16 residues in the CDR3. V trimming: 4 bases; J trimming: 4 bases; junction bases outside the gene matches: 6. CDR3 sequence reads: CASSYTSGGTYNEQFF. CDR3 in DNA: TGTGCCAGCAGCTACACTAGCGGGGGCACTTACAATGAGCAGTTCTTC. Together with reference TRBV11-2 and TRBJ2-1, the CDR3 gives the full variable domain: EAGVAQSPRYKIIEKRQSVAFWCNPISGHATLYWYQQILGQGPKLLIQFQNNGVVDDSQLPKDRFSAERLKGVDSTLKIQPAKLEDSAVYLCASSYTSGGTYNEQFFGPGTRLTVL.

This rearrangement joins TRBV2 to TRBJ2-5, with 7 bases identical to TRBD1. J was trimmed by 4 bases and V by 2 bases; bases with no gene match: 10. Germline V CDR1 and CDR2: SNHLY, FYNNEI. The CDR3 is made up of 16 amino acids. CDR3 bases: TGTGCCAGCAGTGAACGGGTAGGGGGCTCAGGAGAGACCCAGTACTTC. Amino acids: CASSERVGGSGETQYF.

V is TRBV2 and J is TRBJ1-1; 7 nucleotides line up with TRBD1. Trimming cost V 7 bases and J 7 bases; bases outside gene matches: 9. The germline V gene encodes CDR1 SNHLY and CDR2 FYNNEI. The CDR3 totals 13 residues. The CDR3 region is CASTLGQELEAFF. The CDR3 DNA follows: TGTGCCAGCACCCTTGGACAGGAACTTGAAGCTTTCTTT.